The 30 T cell receptor beta chains listed next were all sequenced from one sample in a study of T-cell memory formation after mild COVID-19. In TCRdb, the 5' RACE reads were re-called with MiXCR into one record per CDR3 protein. The sample has 250,000 to 300,000 distinct CDR3 sequences, about 17% seen once. The source material was PBMCs or a T cell subset sorted from them (not recorded which). These receptors were taken from a man aged 18 to 29 who had mild COVID-19 (a few samples of this study predate the infection). Cell type and time point are not known.

The sample holds a few counts of this clonotype. V gene TRBV18 combines with J gene TRBJ1-2; D uncertain. Germline assignment: CDR1 KGHSH and CDR2 LQKENI. There are 12 residues in the CDR3. The germline V and J ends were trimmed by 2 bases and 6 bases, with 7 bases remaining between them. CDR3 nucleotides: TGTGCCAGCTCACCATGGGGTGATGGCTACACCTTC. Translated: CASSPWGDGYTF.

The rearrangement links TRBV6-5 to TRBJ2-2; D is possibly TRBD2 (5 bases). CDR1 and CDR2 from the germline V gene are MNHEY and SVGAGI. The V gene lost 6 bases and the J gene lost 4 bases, with 12 bases spanning the gap. The CDR3 runs 14 residues. CDR3 in amino acids: CASSSRGGTGELFF. In nucleotides, the CDR3 is TGTGCCAGCAGCTCACGAGGAGGCACCGGGGAGCTGTTTTTT.

The chain employs TRBV7-8 and TRBJ2-7; 7 nucleotides match TRBD1. V dropped 3 bases and J dropped 0; count of bases not matched to a gene: 5. The CDR3 is 15 residues long. Germline V gene sequence: CDR1 SGHVS, CDR2 FQNEAQ. In DNA, the CDR3 is TGTGCCAGCAGCTTCCGGGACAGACTCTCCTACGAGCAGTACTTC. Translating gives CASSFRDRLSYEQYF.

This clonotype was counted only a few times. The V and J genes are TRBV7-2 and TRBJ2-5; 8 bases agree with TRBD2. The CDR3 has 16 residues. J was trimmed by 0 bases and V by 6 bases; bases with no gene match: 9. CDR1 and CDR2 from the germline V gene are SGHTA and FQGNSA. The CDR3 sequence is CASREQIAGYQETQYF. CDR3 sequence (DNA): TGTGCCAGCAGAGAACAGATAGCGGGGTACCAAGAGACCCAGTACTTC. Based on the CDR3 plus reference TRBV7-2 and TRBJ2-5, the full variable domain is GAGVSQSPSNKVTEKGKDVELRCDPISGHTALYWYRQSLGQGLEFLIYFQGNSAPDKSGLPSDRFSAERTGGSVSTLTIQRTQQEDSAVYLCASREQIAGYQETQYFGPGTRLLVL.

This clonotype was seen a few times. The chain uses TRBV7-2 and TRBJ1-6; 7 bases agree with TRBD1. Germline assignment: CDR1 SGHTA and CDR2 FQGNSA. V shed 5 bases and J 9 bases; nucleotides not matched to a gene: 10. The CDR3 is 15 amino acids. This CDR3 is CASSPGTAIFSPLHF. CDR3 nucleotide sequence: TGTGCCAGCAGCCCTGGGACAGCTATATTTTCACCCCTCCACTTT.

This clonotype has only a few counts. The gene calls are TRBV5-5 and TRBJ1-2; 8 nucleotides align to TRBD1. The CDR3 spans 14 residues. V dropped 0 bases and J dropped 4; count of bases not matched to a gene: 2. The germline V gene encodes CDR1 SGHKS and CDR2 YYEKEE (reference sequence). The CDR3, as DNA: TGTGCCAGCAGCTTGGCGACAGGGGTCTATGGCTACACCTTC. This gives the protein CASSLATGVYGYTF.

V usage is TRBV7-9 and J usage is TRBJ1-2; D is possibly TRBD1 (5 bases). The CDR3 runs to 14 residues. Germline CDR1 and CDR2: SEHNR and FQNEAQ (reference sequence). V gave up 4 bases and J gave up 7 bases, with 16 bases separating them. The CDR3, as DNA: TGTGCCAGCAGCTCGACGGGGGGTTTCGGTGGCTACACCTTC. Encoded protein: CASSSTGGFGGYTF.

Many counts were recorded for this clonotype. The V gene is TRBV29-1, the J gene TRBJ1-4; no definite D call. CDR1 is SQVTM, CDR2 ANQGSEA, per germline. V was pared by 4 bases and J by 7 bases, with 13 bases between. This CDR3 comprises 13 residues. CDR3 region: CSVGEKPFEKLFF. The CDR3 DNA is TGCAGCGTTGGAGAGAAACCCTTTGAAAAACTGTTTTTT.

At least ten counts were recorded for this clonotype. This rearrangement joins TRBV11-2 to TRBJ2-3; D might be TRBD2 (7 bases). The CDR3 extends over 14 amino acids. Trimming left V 5 bases short and J 6 bases short, with 15 bases between. CDR1 is SGHAT and CDR2 is FQNNGV in the germline V gene. CDR3 in amino acids: CASSRGGAGDTQYF. The DNA for the CDR3 is TGTGCCAGCAGCAGAGGGGGGGCGGGGGATACGCAGTATTTT.

The sample holds many counts of this clonotype. The gene calls are TRBV5-1 and TRBJ1-1; the D is unclear. This CDR3 has 14 amino acids. Between the trimmed V and J ends, which lost 3 bases and 3 bases, there was a span of 12 bases. Germline CDR1 is SGHRS and CDR2 is YFSETQ. The CDR3 here is CASSWAPGDTEAFF. CDR3 sequence (DNA): TGCGCCAGCAGCTGGGCCCCCGGGGACACTGAAGCTTTCTTT.

This clonotype has only one observation. The chain combines TRBV7-8 with TRBJ1-2; TRBD1 aligns across 12 bases. After removal of 4 bases from V and 8 bases from J, the junction contained 8 bases not matched to a gene. This CDR3 spans 15 amino acids. Germline V gene lookup returns CDR1 SGHVS and CDR2 FQNEAQ. CDR3 coding DNA: TGTGCCAGCAGCTCCGGGACAGGGGGCTTTCACGGCTACACCTTC. Amino acid sequence: CASSSGTGGFHGYTF.

The chain is built from TRBV4-3 and TRBJ1-2; possible D gene TRBD1, 6 bases. The germline V gene encodes CDR1 LGHNA and CDR2 YSLEER. There are 14 residues in the CDR3. The V end was cut by 2 bases, the J end by 5 bases, with 12 bases between. The CDR3 DNA reads TGCGCCAGCAGCCAACCCGACAGGCTTTATGGCTACACCTTC. Translation gives CASSQPDRLYGYTF.

This clonotype has only a few counts. The rearrangement uses TRBV29-1 and TRBJ1-2, with a possible D match to TRBD1 (5 bases). This CDR3 has 11 amino acids. The germline CDR1 and CDR2 sequences are SQVTM and ANQGSEA. V gave up 2 bases and J gave up 10 bases, with 11 bases separating them. The CDR3 spells CSVEQGRSYTF. The CDR3 region has the DNA TGCAGCGTTGAACAGGGTCGGTCCTACACCTTC. The full variable domain, in which reference TRBV29-1 and TRBJ1-2 provide the parts outside the CDR3, is SAVISQKPSRDICQRGTSLTIQCQVDSQVTMMFWYRQQPGQSLTLIATANQGSEATYESGFVIDKFPISRPNLTFSTLTVSNMSPEDSSIYLCSVEQGRSYTFGSGTRLTVV.

This clonotype has more than one count but fewer than ten. The CDR3 spells CASSQGRAQNTDTQYF. CDR3 DNA: TGCGCCAGCAGCCAAGGCAGGGCCCAGAACACAGATACGCAGTATTTT. The chain links TRBV4-3 to TRBJ2-3, with D perhaps TRBD1 (5 bases). V was cut by 1 base and J by 2 bases, with 13 bases left in between. There are 16 residues in the CDR3. The germline CDR1 and CDR2 sequences are LGHNA and YSLEER.

The chain recombines TRBV4-1 with TRBJ2-3; D is possibly TRBD1 (7 bases). In germline, CDR1 is MGHRA, CDR2 YSYEKL. There are 15 residues in the CDR3. Trimming shortened V by 8 bases and J by 4 bases, and 19 bases separated the two germline ends. The CDR3 DNA follows: TGCGCCAGCTCAGGCAGGGGGGATCGCGCAGATACGCAGTATTTT. It specifies CASSGRGDRADTQYF.

This clonotype was seen once. The V and J genes are TRBV12-3 or TRBV12-4 and TRBJ2-1, with 10 bases that match TRBD2. This CDR3 comprises 14 residues. V trimming: 5 bases; J trimming: 11 bases; junction bases outside the gene matches: 9. The CDR3 DNA reads as TGTGCCAGCAGTCCCCTGTTAGCGGGGGGCCAGCAGTTCTTC. Its translation is CASSPLLAGGQQFF.

Only a few counts were recorded for this clonotype. CDR3 amino acids: CASSRLLAGDVDTQYF. The CDR3 nucleotides read TGCGCCAGCAGCCGCCTCCTAGCGGGGGATGTAGATACGCAGTATTTT. This chain joins TRBV5-1 and TRBJ2-3, with 10 bases aligning to TRBD2. After removal of 4 bases from V and 5 bases from J, the junction contained 10 bases not matched to a gene. The CDR3 extends over 16 amino acids. Germline CDR1 is SGHRS and CDR2 is YFSETQ.

There are a few counts of this clonotype. The rearrangement uses TRBV7-2 and TRBJ2-2; D gene ambiguous. This CDR3 has 15 amino acids. The V gene's germline CDR1 is SGHTA and CDR2 FQGNSA. V shed 4 bases and J shed 4 bases, with 13 bases lying between them. The CDR3 nucleotides read TGTGCCAGCAGCTCACCACCATACTCCACCGGGGAGCTGTTTTTT. Residues: CASSSPPYSTGELFF.

The chain combines TRBV4-1 with TRBJ2-3; 8 nucleotides align to TRBD2. The CDR3 extends over 17 amino acids. Per the germline V gene, CDR1 is MGHRA and CDR2 is YSYEKL. Losses at the gene ends were 3 bases for V and 0 bases for J; bases not matched to a gene: 8. CDR3 amino acids: CASSHLRGGISTDTQYF. The CDR3 DNA reads as TGCGCCAGCAGCCACCTTCGGGGGGGGATTAGCACAGATACGCAGTATTTT.

This clonotype was counted a few times. This rearrangement joins TRBV5-6 to TRBJ2-2; the D is unclear. Trimming took 0 bases from V and 6 from J, leaving 6 bases between them. The CDR3 contains 13 residues. The germline gives CDR1 SGHDT, CDR2 YYEEEE. The CDR3 is CASSLDFPGELFF. In DNA, the CDR3 is TGTGCCAGCAGCTTGGACTTCCCCGGGGAGCTGTTTTTT.

The CDR3 is CASSLQGPYWYPQHF. CDR3 bases: TGTGCCAGCAGTTTACAGGGACCTTATTGGTATCCCCAGCATTTT. The chain employs TRBV28 and TRBJ1-5, with D tentatively TRBD1 (5 bases). The V end lost 2 bases, the J end lost 10 bases, and 18 bases lay between the germline ends. Germline CDR1 MDHEN, CDR2 SYDVKM. CDR3 length: 15 residues. The full variable domain, its missing parts supplied by reference TRBV28 and TRBJ1-5, is DVKVTQSSRYLVKRTGEKVFLECVQDMDHENMFWYRQDPGLGLRLIYFSYDVKMKEKGDIPEGYSVSREKKERFSLILESASTNQTSMYLCASSLQGPYWYPQHFGDGTRLSIL.

This chain links TRBV4-1 with TRBJ2-7, with D maybe TRBD2 (5 bases). Germline CDR1 MGHRA, CDR2 YSYEKL. This CDR3 region has 15 residues. Trimming cost V 0 bases and J 5 bases, with 14 bases left between them. The CDR3 protein is CASSQEPGNKHEQYF. DNA of the CDR3: TGCGCCAGCAGCCAAGAGCCCGGGAATAAACACGAGCAGTACTTC.

This clonotype was seen many times. This chain links TRBV6-2 or TRBV6-3 with TRBJ1-1; D ambiguous. The CDR3 totals 15 residues. Trimming left V 7 bases short and J 5 bases short, with 20 bases between. Germline V gives CDR1 MNHEY, CDR2 SVGEGT. The CDR3, as DNA: TGTGCCAGCACCATACGAGGCGGCGTTGGGACTGAAGCTTTCTTT. Translation gives CASTIRGGVGTEAFF.

This clonotype was detected a few times. The J gene is TRBJ1-2, the V gene TRBV7-9; D is unclear. The CDR3 is 13 amino acids. V was trimmed by 2 bases and J by 3 bases, leaving 7 bases between them. Germline CDR1 and CDR2: SEHNR and FQNEAQ (reference sequence). The CDR3 loop reads CASSLYFDYGYTF. The DNA for the CDR3 is TGTGCCAGCAGCTTATATTTCGACTATGGCTACACCTTC.

On this clonotype: A read error may account for a junction end that differs from germline. The chain couples TRBV6-2 or TRBV6-3 to TRBJ2-2, with D possibly being TRBD1 (5 bases). This CDR3 comprises 12 residues. Germline values: CDR1 MNHEY, CDR2 SVGEGT. CDR3 region: CACRVGTGELFF. CDR3 coding DNA: TGTGCCTGCAGGGTTGGGACCGGGGAGCTGTTTTTT.

The gene calls are TRBV7-8 and TRBJ2-7; D is uncertain. The CDR3 length is 13 residues. Germline V gives CDR1 SGHVS, CDR2 FQNEAQ. Trimming stripped 0 bases from V and 7 bases from J, with 10 bases between. The CDR3 sequence: CASSLARFWEQYV. The CDR3 region has the DNA TGTGCCAGCAGCTTAGCCCGCTTCTGGGAGCAGTACGTC.

The chain carries TRBV12-3 or TRBV12-4 and TRBJ2-7; D not certain. V shed 3 bases and J shed 0 bases, with 6 bases lying between them. CDR3 size: 13 residues. The CDR3 spells CASSLLSSYEQYF. For the CDR3, the DNA is TGTGCCAGCAGTTTGTTGAGCTCCTACGAGCAGTACTTC.

The sample holds a few counts of this clonotype. The chain combines TRBV4-1 with TRBJ2-1; D uncertain. Germline V gene sequence: CDR1 MGHRA, CDR2 YSYEKL. The germline V and J ends were trimmed by 3 bases and 9 bases, with 21 bases remaining between them. The CDR3 sequence is 16 residues long. CDR3 amino acids: CASSHRAQTFPGEQFF. The CDR3 DNA reads as TGCGCCAGCAGCCACCGGGCTCAGACATTCCCCGGTGAGCAGTTCTTC.

The chain uses TRBV2 and TRBJ2-2; D ambiguous. V dropped 6 bases and J dropped 0 bases, with 8 bases sitting between them. CDR1 is SNHLY, CDR2 FYNNEI, per germline. There are 14 residues in the CDR3. The CDR3 loop reads CASRAEPNTGELFF. The CDR3 coding sequence is TGTGCCAGCAGGGCAGAACCGAACACCGGGGAGCTGTTTTTT.

The gene calls are TRBV9 and TRBJ1-1; tentative D call: TRBD1 (5 bases). CDR1 is SGDLS, CDR2 YYNGEE, per germline. V lost 2 bases and J lost 1, with 9 bases in between. The CDR3 has 14 residues. CDR3 sequence reads: CASSVGGWNTEAFF. In nucleotides, the CDR3 is TGTGCCAGCAGCGTCGGGGGTTGGAACACTGAAGCTTTCTTT. The entire variable domain, with the rest obtained from reference TRBV9 and TRBJ1-1, is as follows: DSGVTQTPKHLITATGQRVTLRCSPRSGDLSVYWYQQSLDQGLQFLIQYYNGEERAKGNILERFSAQQFPDLHSELNLSSLELGDSALYFCASSVGGWNTEAFFGQGTRLTVV.